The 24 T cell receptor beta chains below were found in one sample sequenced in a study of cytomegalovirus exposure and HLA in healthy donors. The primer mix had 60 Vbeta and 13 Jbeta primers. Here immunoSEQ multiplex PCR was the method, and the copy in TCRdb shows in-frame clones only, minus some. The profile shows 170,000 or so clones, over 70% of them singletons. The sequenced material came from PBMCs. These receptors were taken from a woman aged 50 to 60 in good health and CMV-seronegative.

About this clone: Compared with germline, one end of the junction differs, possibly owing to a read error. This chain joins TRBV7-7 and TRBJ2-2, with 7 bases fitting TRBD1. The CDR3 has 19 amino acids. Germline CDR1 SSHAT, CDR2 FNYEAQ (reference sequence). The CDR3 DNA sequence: TGTGCTAGCAGTCCCCTACTCAGGGGGTTTGTTGCGAACACCGGGGAGCTGTTTTTT. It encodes CASSPLLRGFVANTGELFF. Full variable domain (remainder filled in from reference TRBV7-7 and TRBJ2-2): GAGVSQSPRYKVTKRGQDVTLRCDPISSHATLYWYQQALGQGPEFLTYFNYEAQPDKSGLPSDRFSAERPEGSISTLTIQRTEQRDSAMYRCASSPLLRGFVANTGELFFGEGSRLTVL.

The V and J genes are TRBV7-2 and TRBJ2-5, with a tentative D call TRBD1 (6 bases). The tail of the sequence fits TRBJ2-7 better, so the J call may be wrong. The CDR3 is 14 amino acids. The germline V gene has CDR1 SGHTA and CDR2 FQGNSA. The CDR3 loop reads CASSLNSGDYEQYF. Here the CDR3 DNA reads TGTGCCAGCAGCTTGAATTCAGGGGACTACGAGCAGTACTTC.

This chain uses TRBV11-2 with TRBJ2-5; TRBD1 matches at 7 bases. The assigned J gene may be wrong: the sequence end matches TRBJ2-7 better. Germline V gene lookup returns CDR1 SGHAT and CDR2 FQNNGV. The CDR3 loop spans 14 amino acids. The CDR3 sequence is CASSPRQGGYEQYF. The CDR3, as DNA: TGTGCCAGCAGCCCAAGACAGGGCGGGTACGAGCAGTACTTC.

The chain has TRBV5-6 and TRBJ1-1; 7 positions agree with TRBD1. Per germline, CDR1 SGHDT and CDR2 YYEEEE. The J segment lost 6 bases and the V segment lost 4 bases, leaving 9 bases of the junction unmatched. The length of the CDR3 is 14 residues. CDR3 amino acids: CASSKQGSSAEAFF. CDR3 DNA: TGTGCCAGCAGCAAACAGGGGAGTTCGGCTGAAGCTTTCTTT.

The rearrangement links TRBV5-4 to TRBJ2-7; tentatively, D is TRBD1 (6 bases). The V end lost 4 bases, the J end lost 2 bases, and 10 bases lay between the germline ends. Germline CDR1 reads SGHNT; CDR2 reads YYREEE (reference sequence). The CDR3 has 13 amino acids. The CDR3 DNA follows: TGTGCCAGCAGCAAAGGACAGACCTACGAGCAGTACTTC. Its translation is CASSKGQTYEQYF. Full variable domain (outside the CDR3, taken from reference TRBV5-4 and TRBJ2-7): ETGVTQSPTHLIKTRGQQVTLRCSSQSGHNTVSWYQQALGQGPQFIFQYYREEENGRGNFPPRFSGLQFPNYSSELNVNALELDDSALYLCASSKGQTYEQYFGPGTRLTVT.

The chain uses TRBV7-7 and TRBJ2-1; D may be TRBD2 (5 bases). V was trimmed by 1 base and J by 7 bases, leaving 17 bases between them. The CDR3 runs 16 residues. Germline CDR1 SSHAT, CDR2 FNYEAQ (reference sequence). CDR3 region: CASSLVFERRANEQFF. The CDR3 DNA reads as TGTGCCAGCAGCTTAGTGTTCGAGCGGAGAGCAAATGAGCAGTTCTTC.

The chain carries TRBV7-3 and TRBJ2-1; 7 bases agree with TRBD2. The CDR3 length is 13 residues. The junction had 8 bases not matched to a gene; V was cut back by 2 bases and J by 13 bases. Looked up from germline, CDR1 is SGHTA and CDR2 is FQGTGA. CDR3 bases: TGTGCCAGCAGCTTATCGGGAGGCCTCAATCAGTTCTTC. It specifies CASSLSGGLNQFF. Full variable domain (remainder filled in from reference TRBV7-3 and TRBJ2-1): GAGVSQTPSNKVTEKGKYVELRCDPISGHTALYWYRQSLGQGPEFLIYFQGTGAADDSGLPNDRFFAVRPEGSVSTLKIQRTERGDSAVYLCASSLSGGLNQFFGPGTRLTVL.

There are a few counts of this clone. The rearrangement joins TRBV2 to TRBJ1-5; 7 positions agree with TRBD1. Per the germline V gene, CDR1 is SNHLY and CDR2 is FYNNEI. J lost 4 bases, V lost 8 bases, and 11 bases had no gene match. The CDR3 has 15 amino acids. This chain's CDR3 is CASCRHRDRNQPQHF. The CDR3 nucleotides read TGTGCCAGCTGCCGTCACCGGGACAGAAATCAGCCCCAGCATTTT. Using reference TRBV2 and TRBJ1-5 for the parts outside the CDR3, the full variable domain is EPEVTQTPSHQVTQMGQEVILRCVPISNHLYFYWYRQILGQKVEFLVSFYNNEISEKSEIFDDQFSVERPDGSNFTLKIRSTKLEDSAMYFCASCRHRDRNQPQHFGDGTRLSIL.

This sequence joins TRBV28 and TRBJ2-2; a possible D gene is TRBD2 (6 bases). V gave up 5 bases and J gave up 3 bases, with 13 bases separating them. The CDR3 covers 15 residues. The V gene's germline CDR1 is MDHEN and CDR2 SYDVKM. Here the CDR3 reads CASSPFSGYTGELFF. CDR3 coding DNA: TGTGCCAGCAGTCCCTTTAGCGGTTACACCGGGGAGCTGTTTTTT.

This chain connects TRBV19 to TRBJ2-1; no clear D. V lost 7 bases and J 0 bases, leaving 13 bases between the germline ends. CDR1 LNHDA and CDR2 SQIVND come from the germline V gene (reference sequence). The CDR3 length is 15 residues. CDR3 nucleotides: TGTGCCAGTACTAGGTTTTTCAGCTCCTACAATGAGCAGTTCTTC. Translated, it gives CASTRFFSSYNEQFF.

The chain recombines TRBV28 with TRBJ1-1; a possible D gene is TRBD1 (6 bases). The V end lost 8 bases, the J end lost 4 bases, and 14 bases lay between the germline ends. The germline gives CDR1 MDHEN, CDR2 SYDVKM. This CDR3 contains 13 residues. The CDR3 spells CASEGGPVTEAFF. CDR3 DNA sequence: TGTGCCAGCGAAGGGGGTCCTGTCACTGAAGCTTTCTTT.

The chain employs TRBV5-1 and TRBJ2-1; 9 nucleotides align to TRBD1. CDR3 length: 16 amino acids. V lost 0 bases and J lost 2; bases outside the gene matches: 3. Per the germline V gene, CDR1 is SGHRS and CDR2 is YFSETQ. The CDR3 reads CASSLGRTGAYNEQFF. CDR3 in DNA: TGCGCCAGCAGCTTGGGGCGGACAGGGGCCTACAATGAGCAGTTCTTC.

CDR3 region: CASSPTGSGNTIYF. The CDR3 DNA reads as TGCGCCAGCAGCCCGACAGGGAGTGGAAACACCATATATTTT. The chain joins TRBV10-1 to TRBJ1-3, with 7 bases fitting TRBD1. Germline V gives CDR1 WNHNN, CDR2 SYGVQD (reference sequence). CDR3 length: 14 residues. The V gene end was trimmed by 6 bases and the J gene end by 3 bases; junction bases not matched to a gene: 5.

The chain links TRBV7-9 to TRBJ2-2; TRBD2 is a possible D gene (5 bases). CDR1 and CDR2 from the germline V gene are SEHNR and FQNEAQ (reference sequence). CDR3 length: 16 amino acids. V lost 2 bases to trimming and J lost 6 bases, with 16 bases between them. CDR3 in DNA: TGTGCCAGCAGCTTATTTTCTGTTGGCGGGCCCGGGGAGCTGTTTTTT. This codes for CASSLFSVGGPGELFF.

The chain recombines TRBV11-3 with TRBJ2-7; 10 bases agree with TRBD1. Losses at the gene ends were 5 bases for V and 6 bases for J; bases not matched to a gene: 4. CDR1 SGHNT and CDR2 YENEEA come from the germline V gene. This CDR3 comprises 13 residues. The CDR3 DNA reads TGTGCCAGCAGCCCGGGACAGGGGCTCGAGCAGTACTTC. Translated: CASSPGQGLEQYF.

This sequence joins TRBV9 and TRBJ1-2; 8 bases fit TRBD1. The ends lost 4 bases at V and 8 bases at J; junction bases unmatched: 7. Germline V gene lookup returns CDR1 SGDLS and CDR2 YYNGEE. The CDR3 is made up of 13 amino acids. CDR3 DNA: TGTGCCAGCAGCCTACGGACAGGGTGGGGCTACACCTTC. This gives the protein CASSLRTGWGYTF.

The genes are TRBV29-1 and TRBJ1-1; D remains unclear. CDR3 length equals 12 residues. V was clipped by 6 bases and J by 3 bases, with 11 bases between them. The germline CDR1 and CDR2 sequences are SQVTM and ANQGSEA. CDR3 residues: CSVRLRDTEAFF. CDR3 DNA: TGCAGCGTCAGGTTGAGAGACACTGAAGCTTTCTTT.

CDR3 loop: CASSLVAASYNEQFF. Written as DNA, the CDR3 is TGTGCCAGCAGCTTAGTAGCGGCCTCCTACAATGAGCAGTTCTTC. This chain links TRBV7-9 with TRBJ2-1; tentatively, D is TRBD2 (6 bases). The V and J ends lost 1 base and 0 bases respectively, with 7 bases between them. The CDR3 is 15 amino acids. The germline V gene has CDR1 SEHNR and CDR2 FQNEAQ (reference sequence).

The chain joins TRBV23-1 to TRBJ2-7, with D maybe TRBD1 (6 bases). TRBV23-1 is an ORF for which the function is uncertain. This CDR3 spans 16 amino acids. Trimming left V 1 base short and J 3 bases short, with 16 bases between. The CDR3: CASSQLAHGQRYEQYF. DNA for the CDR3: TGCGCCAGCAGTCAATTGGCGCATGGACAGCGCTACGAGCAGTACTTC.

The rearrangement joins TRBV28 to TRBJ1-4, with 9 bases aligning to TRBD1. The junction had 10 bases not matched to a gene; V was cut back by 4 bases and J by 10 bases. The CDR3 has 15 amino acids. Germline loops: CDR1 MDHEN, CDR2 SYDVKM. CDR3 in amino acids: CASSSGQGWIGKLFF. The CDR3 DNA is TGTGCCAGCAGTTCGGGACAGGGATGGATTGGAAAACTGTTTTTT.

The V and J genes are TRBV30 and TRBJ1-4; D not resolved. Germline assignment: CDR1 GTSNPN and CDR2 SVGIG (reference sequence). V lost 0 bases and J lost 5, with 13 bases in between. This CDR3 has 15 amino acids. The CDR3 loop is CAWSVLSGINEKLFF. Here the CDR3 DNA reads TGTGCCTGGAGTGTACTCTCAGGAATAAATGAAAAACTGTTTTTT.

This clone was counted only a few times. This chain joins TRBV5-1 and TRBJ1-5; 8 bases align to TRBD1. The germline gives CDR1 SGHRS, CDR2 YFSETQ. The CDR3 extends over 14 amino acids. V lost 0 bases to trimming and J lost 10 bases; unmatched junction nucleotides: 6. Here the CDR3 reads CASSLAGGEDPQHF. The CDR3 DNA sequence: TGCGCCAGCAGCTTGGCAGGGGGCGAAGATCCCCAGCATTTT.

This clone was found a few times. CDR3 sequence: CASSPNTGPTEAFF. CDR3 sequence (DNA): TGCGCCAGCAGCCCCAATACAGGGCCCACTGAAGCTTTCTTT. The chain recombines TRBV5-1 with TRBJ1-1, with a weak D call TRBD1 (6 bases). Germline CDR1 reads SGHRS; CDR2 reads YFSETQ. The CDR3 contains 14 residues. Trimming took off 4 bases at V and 4 bases at J, with 14 bases between the two ends.

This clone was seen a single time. As DNA, the CDR3 is TGTGCCAGCTCACTAGAACAGGGCGCCCTAGCCAAAAACATTCAGTACTTC. It yields the protein CASSLEQGALAKNIQYF. The chain carries TRBV18 and TRBJ2-4, with a weak D call TRBD1 (6 bases). The V end lost 4 bases, the J end lost 0 bases, and 16 bases lay between the germline ends. The CDR3 has 17 residues. Germline CDR1 reads KGHSH; CDR2 reads LQKENI.